This T cell receptor (beta chain) appears in the sequencing data of a study of blood T cell repertoires in COVID-19. This clone has just a few counts. The CDR3 covers 14 residues. Germline CDR1 is SGHNT and CDR2 is YYREEE (reference sequence). Trimming left V 3 bases short and J 1 base short, with 8 bases between. Measured with immunoSEQ multiplex PCR; TCRdb has only the in-frame clones, and not every one. The table has 200,000 to 250,000 clones, around 83% seen once. The J gene is TRBJ1-5, the V gene TRBV5-4; TRBD1 might be the D (5 bases). The clonotype comes from a woman in her 40s who had recovered from COVID-19. Sequencing input: PBMCs or T cells enriched from blood (not recorded which). The CDR3 loop is CASSYQGSNQPQHF. The CDR3 bases are TGTGCCAGCAGCTACCAGGGCAGCAATCAGCCCCAGCATTTT.